This is a list of T cell receptor beta chains from one sample in a study of OX40 agonist ivuxolimab in advanced cancers. Method: immunoSEQ multiplex PCR; TCRdb's copy keeps in-frame clones and lacks some. Of about 19,000 clones listed, nearly 70% were seen once; the top ten hold roughly 13%. The source was CD4+ or CD8+ T cells sorted from blood, collected in a trial of the OX40 agonist ivuxolimab. These receptors came from an adult with an advanced solid tumor such as melanoma, head and neck, liver or kidney cancer. CDR3s include the opening cysteine and the closing phenylalanine or tryptophan. Each record gives: D gene, V gene, clone size, J gene, CDR3 protein, CDR3 DNA. A D gene is named only where the DNA matches it firmly. Clone size is given for some rows only: seen once, a few or many times, or a class if the clone is expanded.

D gene: NA; V gene: TRBV4-2; clone size: NA; J gene: TRBJ2-7; CDR3 protein: CASSQVVDSASYEQYF; CDR3 DNA: TGTGCCAGCAGCCAAGTGGTAGACTCGGCGTCCTACGAGCAGTACTTC
D gene: NA; V gene: TRBV11-3; clone size: NA; J gene: TRBJ2-1; CDR3 protein: CASSLDWGEQFF; CDR3 DNA: TGTGCCAGCAGCTTAGATTGGGGTGAGCAGTTCTTC
D gene: NA; V gene: TRBV9; clone size: NA; J gene: TRBJ1-5; CDR3 protein: CASSVQPQHF; CDR3 DNA: TGTGCCAGCAGCGTCCAGCCCCAGCATTTT
D gene: TRBD1; V gene: TRBV11-2; clone size: NA; J gene: TRBJ2-7; CDR3 protein: CASSSAWTGVGEQYF; CDR3 DNA: TGTGCCAGCAGCTCGGCGTGGACAGGGGTGGGCGAGCAGTACTTC
D gene: NA; V gene: TRBV19; clone size: few; J gene: TRBJ2-6; CDR3 protein: CATSRGAGANVLTF; CDR3 DNA: TGTGCCACCTCGAGGGGCGCTGGGGCCAACGTCCTGACTTTC
D gene: NA; V gene: TRBV6-6; clone size: NA; J gene: TRBJ2-7; CDR3 protein: CASSTQAGTSYEQYF; CDR3 DNA: TGTGCCAGCAGTACTCAAGCGGGTACCTCCTACGAGCAGTACTTC
D gene: NA; V gene: TRBV5-1; clone size: NA; J gene: TRBJ2-7; CDR3 protein: CASSFGLLNSYEQYF; CDR3 DNA: TGCGCCAGCAGCTTTGGGTTATTAAATTCCTACGAGCAGTACTTC
D gene: TRBD1; V gene: TRBV5-1; clone size: NA; J gene: TRBJ1-1; CDR3 protein: CASSLARGRTEAFF; CDR3 DNA: TGCGCCAGCAGCTTGGCCAGGGGGAGGACTGAAGCTTTCTTT
D gene: NA; V gene: TRBV4-2; clone size: NA; J gene: TRBJ1-1; CDR3 protein: CASSVSGGSTEAFF; CDR3 DNA: TGTGCCAGCAGCGTTAGCGGGGGGTCTACTGAAGCTTTCTTT
D gene: TRBD1; V gene: TRBV28; clone size: NA; J gene: TRBJ2-7; CDR3 protein: CASSFTTGDFHEQYF; CDR3 DNA: TGTGCCAGCAGTTTCACGACAGGGGACTTCCACGAGCAGTACTTC
D gene: TRBD1; V gene: TRBV2; clone size: few; J gene: TRBJ1-4; CDR3 protein: CATFRQGFEKLFF; CDR3 DNA: TGTGCCACCTTCCGACAGGGCTTCGAAAAACTGTTTTTT
D gene: NA; V gene: TRBV13; clone size: NA; J gene: TRBJ2-5; CDR3 protein: CASSLAGAQETQYF; CDR3 DNA: TGTGCCAGCAGCTTAGCGGGGGCACAAGAGACCCAGTACTTC
D gene: NA; V gene: TRBV7-6; clone size: few; J gene: TRBJ2-7; CDR3 protein: CASSLPGNEQYF; CDR3 DNA: TGTGCCAGCAGCTTACCGGGTAACGAGCAGTACTTC
D gene: NA; V gene: TRBV7-2; clone size: NA; J gene: TRBJ2-1; CDR3 protein: CASSLLGLYNEQFF; CDR3 DNA: TGTGCCAGCAGCTTACTGGGACTCTACAATGAGCAGTTCTTC
D gene: NA; V gene: TRBV15; clone size: NA; J gene: TRBJ1-2; CDR3 protein: CATSRDKVTANYGYTF; CDR3 DNA: TGTGCCACCAGCAGAGATAAAGTGACAGCTAACTATGGCTACACCTTC
D gene: TRBD1; V gene: TRBV28; clone size: few; J gene: TRBJ2-6; CDR3 protein: CASKRILDRESSGANVLTF; CDR3 DNA: TGTGCCAGCAAACGAATCTTGGACAGGGAGTCTTCTGGGGCCAACGTCCTGACTTTC
D gene: NA; V gene: TRBV12-5; clone size: NA; J gene: TRBJ1-1; CDR3 protein: CASGPRGMNTEAFF; CDR3 DNA: TGTGCTAGTGGTCCTAGGGGAATGAACACTGAAGCTTTCTTT
D gene: NA; V gene: TRBV27; clone size: NA; J gene: TRBJ1-1; CDR3 protein: CASSLVRGLTEAFF; CDR3 DNA: TGTGCCAGCAGTTTAGTGAGAGGACTCACTGAAGCTTTCTTT
D gene: NA; V gene: TRBV28; clone size: NA; J gene: TRBJ2-1; CDR3 protein: CASSSIVTEQFF; CDR3 DNA: TGTGCCAGCAGTTCCATCGTCACTGAGCAGTTCTTC
D gene: NA; V gene: TRBV10-3; clone size: medium-sized; J gene: TRBJ1-2; CDR3 protein: CAISEPNPRGGYTF; CDR3 DNA: TGTGCCATCAGTGAGCCGAACCCGAGGGGTGGCTACACCTTC